This TCR beta chain emerged from a study of monozygotic twins with inflammatory bowel disease. Each TCR library used 3500 ng of total RNA. Each CDR3 protein gets one entry in TCRdb, which reprocessed the 5' RACE reads and gives no DNA. Found here are 190,000 or so distinct CDR3 sequences; the top ten clones hold less than 2%. The CDR3 is 17 residues long. Germline V CDR1 and CDR2: DFQATT, SNEGSKA (reference sequence). Study observations and caveats: Healthy co-twins, by inverse Simpson, had higher TCRbeta diversity than their siblings with IBD. Different T cell subtypes could not be distinguished.

Notes on this clonotype: The antigen is undetermined.

V and J are TRBV20-1 and TRBJ2-3; lacking DNA, the TRBD2 call made by TCRdb goes unchecked. The sequence was obtained from a human donor with ulcerative colitis or Crohn's disease, or a healthy co-twin of an affected twin (not recorded which). Sequenced material: blood. The CDR3 spells CSARDWRSGGGTDTQYF.